A single sample gave rise to the 5 T cell receptor beta chains below, sequenced in a study of control samples from healthy donors and cancer patients. This table comes from immunoSEQ multiplex PCR, and its TCRdb copy is limited to in-frame clones, with some not included. The sample has about 160,000 clones, 96% seen once; the top ten hold 0.95% to 1.1%. Source material: blood. The receptor source for this set is a woman aged 25-40 years in good health.

CDR3 DNA sequence: TGTGCCACCAGCAGAGATCAGGGGGGCGGTCTGTTTTTT. It yields the protein CATSRDQGGGLFF. J is TRBJ2-2 and V is TRBV15, with a tentative D call TRBD1 (7 bases). The length of the CDR3 is 13 residues. Germline lookup yields CDR1 LNHNV and CDR2 YYDKDF (reference sequence). Trimming shortened V by 0 bases and J by 14 bases, and 13 bases separated the two germline ends.

The rearrangement links TRBV7-2 to TRBJ2-7; D is perhaps TRBD2 (6 bases). V was cut by 4 bases and J by 4 bases, with 11 bases left in between. Germline CDR1 SGHTA, CDR2 FQGNSA. The CDR3 contains 13 residues. CDR3: CASSSGLLYEQYF. CDR3 nucleotides: TGTGCCAGCAGCTCCGGACTATTATACGAGCAGTACTTC.

The V call is TRBV3-1 (or the pseudogene TRBV3-2), the J call TRBJ1-6, with D perhaps matching TRBD1 (5 bases). CDR1 is LGHDT, CDR2 YNNKEL, per germline (reference sequence). The CDR3 is made up of 16 amino acids. The V end lost 1 base, the J end lost 6 bases, and 13 bases lay between the germline ends. CDR3 amino acids: CASSQVHGGSNSPLHF. CDR3 in DNA: TGTGCCAGCAGCCAAGTCCACGGGGGGTCTAATTCACCCCTCCACTTT.

In regard to this clone: An end of the junction differs from the germline gene, which may be a read error. The chain has TRBV19 and TRBJ2-1; TRBD2 is a possible D gene (6 bases). The CDR3 spans 13 residues. The germline gives CDR1 LNHDA, CDR2 SQIVND (reference sequence). The CDR3 DNA is TGTGCCAGTACCTCAAGGGTGGGCGGGATGCCCCTCTTC. Its translation: CASTSRVGGMPLF.

The rearrangement joins TRBV2 to TRBJ1-5, with 10 bases identical to TRBD1. Trimming at V came to 6 bases and at J to 5 bases, leaving 4 bases not matched to a gene. Per germline, CDR1 SNHLY and CDR2 FYNNEI. The length of the CDR3 is 14 residues. The CDR3 DNA reads as TGTGCCAGCAGAGGACAGGGGGTCGATCAGCCCCAGCATTTT. Its translation is CASRGQGVDQPQHF.